This T cell receptor beta chain was profiled in a study of T-cell reconstitution after alpha-beta-depleted transplantation in children (dated by TCRdb to about 2016). Regarding the complete study: Using TCR repertoire profiling, the study followed T-cell immune reconstitution in a quantitative way in children after TCRalphabeta/CD19-depleted allogeneic hematopoietic cell transplantation.

Concerning this clonotype: Its recognized antigen is unknown. Base qualities are not provided; no much larger clone lies one nucleotide away.

Libraries were made using PCR. These reads were obtained on an Illumina HiSeq 2500. TCR library preparation used molecular barcoding, with unique molecular identifiers applied to normalize quantification of the TCRbeta repertoire. In TCRdb, the public reads were trimmed at Q25 with fastp and aligned with MiXCR, with productive beta chains retained. Rows are unified per CDR3 protein, each entry keeping the most common DNA and genes. Here the sample has 150,000 to 200,000 distinct CDR3 sequences; more than 12% occur a single time. The ten biggest clones cover roughly an eighth of the sample. V lost 7 bases and J lost 1 base; the stretch between them is 22 bases long. CDR1 and CDR2 were assigned from the germline V gene (reference sequence) as LNHDA and SQIVND. Inclusive of the bounding cysteine and phenylalanine, the CDR3 is 17 residues long. Just the 51-base CDR3 DNA is kept, in frame starting at base 1.

In this chain, TRBV19 is recombined with TRBJ1-1; the D gene cannot be named for sure. The source of this sequence is a human donor who donated a stem cell graft to a child with acute lymphoblastic leukemia. Sequenced material: PBMCs from the stem cell graft donor, taken from the stem cell graft. The DNA sequence is as follows: TGTGCCAGTAAGGCAGAGACGGCGACTGCGCGGAACACTGAAGCTTTCTTT. It is translated as CASKAETATARNTEAFF.